This TCR beta chain was obtained from a study of breast tumors, draining lymph nodes, adjacent tissues. This CDR3 comprises 16 residues. The germline V gene has CDR1 SGHAT and CDR2 FQNNGV. The ends lost 4 bases at V and 2 bases at J; junction bases unmatched: 10. MiXCR, applied by TCRdb to the multiplex PCR reads, yields one record per CDR3 protein. The table lists 150,000 to 250,000 distinct CDR3 sequences, 25% to 40% of them singletons, with 4.3% in the top ten. This clonotype has just a few counts. Its antigen is currently unknown. The lymph nodes were axillary draining lymph nodes from breast cancer patients. Whole-study results and caveats: The lymph node origin of tumor T cells was framed as consistent with a hypothesis, not demonstrated. Compared with lymph nodes, tumors were less diverse; compared with nontumor tissue, more.

The source is a female donor with breast cancer. Some clones in this sample may be carry-over from other donors' samples. The sample was axillary lymph node tissue. The chain uses TRBV11-2 and TRBJ2-5, with 7 bases matching TRBD2. The CDR3 spells CASSSVGTTRQETQYF. For the CDR3, the DNA is TGTGCCAGCAGCTCAGTGGGGACTACCCGACAAGAGACCCAGTACTTC.